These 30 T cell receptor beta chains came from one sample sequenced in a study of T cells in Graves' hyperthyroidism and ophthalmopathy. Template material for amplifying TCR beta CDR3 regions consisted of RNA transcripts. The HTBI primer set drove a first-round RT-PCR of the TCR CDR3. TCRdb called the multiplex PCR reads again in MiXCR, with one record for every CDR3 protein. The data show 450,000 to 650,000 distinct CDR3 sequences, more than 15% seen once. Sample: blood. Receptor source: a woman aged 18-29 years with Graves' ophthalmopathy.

CDR3 region: CASSQLAGGLETQYF. Here the CDR3 DNA reads TGTGCCAGCAGCCAGCTAGCGGGGGGGCTCGAGACCCAGTACTTC. The V and J genes are TRBV4-2 and TRBJ2-5; 12 nucleotides line up with TRBD2. CDR1 LGHNA and CDR2 YNFKEQ come from the germline V gene. This CDR3 spans 15 amino acids. V was clipped by 3 bases and J by 5 bases; unmatched bases: 4.

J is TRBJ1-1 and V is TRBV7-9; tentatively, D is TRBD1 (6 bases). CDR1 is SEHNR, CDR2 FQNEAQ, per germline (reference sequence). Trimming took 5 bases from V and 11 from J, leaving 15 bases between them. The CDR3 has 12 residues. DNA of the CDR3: TGTGCCAGCAGCAGGGACATTTTTGAGGCTTTCTTT. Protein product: CASSRDIFEAFF.

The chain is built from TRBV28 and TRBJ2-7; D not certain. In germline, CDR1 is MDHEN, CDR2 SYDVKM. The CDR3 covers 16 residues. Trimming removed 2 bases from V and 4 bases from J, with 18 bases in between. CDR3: CASSLLGPLKAYEQYF. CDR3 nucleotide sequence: TGTGCCAGCAGTTTACTCGGACCACTAAAGGCTTACGAGCAGTACTTC.

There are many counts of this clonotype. The CDR3 is CASSEAAGDGETQYF. CDR3 nucleotide sequence: TGTGCCAGCAGTGAAGCTGCGGGGGATGGGGAGACCCAGTACTTC. This rearrangement joins TRBV2 to TRBJ2-5, with TRBD2 matching 7 bases. Germline CDR1 and CDR2: SNHLY and FYNNEI. V dropped 0 bases and J dropped 5; count of bases not matched to a gene: 6. This CDR3 has 15 residues.

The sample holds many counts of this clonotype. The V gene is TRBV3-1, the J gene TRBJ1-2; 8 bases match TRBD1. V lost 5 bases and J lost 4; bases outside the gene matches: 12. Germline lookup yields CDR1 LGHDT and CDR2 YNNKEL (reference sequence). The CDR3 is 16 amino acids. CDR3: CASSSTPAGGVYGYTF. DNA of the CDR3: TGTGCCAGCAGCTCGACCCCGGCAGGGGGCGTCTATGGCTACACCTTC.

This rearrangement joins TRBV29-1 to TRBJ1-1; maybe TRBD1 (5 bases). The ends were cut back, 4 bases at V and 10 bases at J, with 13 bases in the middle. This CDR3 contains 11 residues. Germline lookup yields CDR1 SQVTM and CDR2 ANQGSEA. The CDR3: CSVGGALGAFF. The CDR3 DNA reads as TGCAGCGTTGGGGGCGCGTTGGGAGCTTTCTTT.

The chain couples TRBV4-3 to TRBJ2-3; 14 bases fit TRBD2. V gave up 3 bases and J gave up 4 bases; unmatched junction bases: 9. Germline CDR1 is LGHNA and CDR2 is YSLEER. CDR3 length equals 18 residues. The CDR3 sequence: CASSHGGLAGEVADTQYF. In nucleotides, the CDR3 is TGCGCCAGCAGCCACGGGGGACTAGCGGGAGAGGTAGCAGATACGCAGTATTTT.

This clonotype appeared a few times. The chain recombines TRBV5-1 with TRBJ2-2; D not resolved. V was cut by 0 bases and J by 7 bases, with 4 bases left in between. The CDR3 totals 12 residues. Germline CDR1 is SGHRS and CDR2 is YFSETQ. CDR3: CASSLVVGELFF. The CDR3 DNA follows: TGCGCCAGCAGCTTGGTGGTCGGGGAGCTGTTTTTT.

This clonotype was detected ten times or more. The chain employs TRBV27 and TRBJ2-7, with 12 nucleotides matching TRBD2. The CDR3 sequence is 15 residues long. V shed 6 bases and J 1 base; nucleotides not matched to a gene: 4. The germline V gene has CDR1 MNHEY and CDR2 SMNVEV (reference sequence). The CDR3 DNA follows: TGTGCCAGCAGACTAGCGGGAGGCTCTTCCTACGAGCAGTACTTC. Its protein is CASRLAGGSSYEQYF.

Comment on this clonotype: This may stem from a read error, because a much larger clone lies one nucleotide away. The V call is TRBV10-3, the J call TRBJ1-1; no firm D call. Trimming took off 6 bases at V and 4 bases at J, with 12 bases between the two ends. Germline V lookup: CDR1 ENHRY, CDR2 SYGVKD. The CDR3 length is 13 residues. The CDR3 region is CAISRIGSTEAFF. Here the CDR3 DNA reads TGTGCCATCAGCAGGATAGGCAGCACTGAAGCTTTCTTT.

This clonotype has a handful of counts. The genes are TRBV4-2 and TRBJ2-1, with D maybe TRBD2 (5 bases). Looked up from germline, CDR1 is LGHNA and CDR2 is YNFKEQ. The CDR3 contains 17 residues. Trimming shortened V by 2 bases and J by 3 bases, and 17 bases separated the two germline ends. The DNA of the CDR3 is TGTGCCAGCAGCCAACTCCCACTAGGTGACAACTACAATGAGCAGTTCTTC. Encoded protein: CASSQLPLGDNYNEQFF.

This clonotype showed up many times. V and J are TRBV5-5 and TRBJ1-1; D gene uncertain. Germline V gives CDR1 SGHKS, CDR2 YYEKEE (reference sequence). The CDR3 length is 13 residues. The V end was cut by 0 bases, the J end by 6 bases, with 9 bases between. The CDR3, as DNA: TGTGCCAGCAGCTTGGATCCTCAGGCTGAAGCTTTCTTT. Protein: CASSLDPQAEAFF.

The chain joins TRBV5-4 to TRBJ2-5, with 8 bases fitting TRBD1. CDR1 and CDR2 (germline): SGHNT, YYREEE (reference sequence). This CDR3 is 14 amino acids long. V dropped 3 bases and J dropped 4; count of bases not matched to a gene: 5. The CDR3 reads CASSSQGAGETQYF. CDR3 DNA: TGTGCCAGCAGCTCTCAGGGGGCTGGAGAGACCCAGTACTTC.

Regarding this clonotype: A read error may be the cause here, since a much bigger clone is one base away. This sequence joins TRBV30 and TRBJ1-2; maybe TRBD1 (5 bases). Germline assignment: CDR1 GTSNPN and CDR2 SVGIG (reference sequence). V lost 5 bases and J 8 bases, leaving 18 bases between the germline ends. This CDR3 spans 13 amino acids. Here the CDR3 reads CAWGDGQGKGYTF. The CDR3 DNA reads TGTGCCTGGGGTGATGGCCAGGGTAAGGGCTACACCTTC.

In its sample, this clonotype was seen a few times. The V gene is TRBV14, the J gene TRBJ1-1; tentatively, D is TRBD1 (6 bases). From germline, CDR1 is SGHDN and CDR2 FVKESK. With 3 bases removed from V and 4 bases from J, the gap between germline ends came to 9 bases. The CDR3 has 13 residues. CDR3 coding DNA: TGTGCCAGCAGCCAGTCAGGGGCCACTGAAGCTTTCTTT. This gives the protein CASSQSGATEAFF.

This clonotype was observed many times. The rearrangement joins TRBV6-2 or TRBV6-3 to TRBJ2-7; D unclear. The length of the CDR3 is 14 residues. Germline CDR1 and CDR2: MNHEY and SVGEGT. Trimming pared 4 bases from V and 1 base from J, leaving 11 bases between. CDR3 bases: TGTGCCAGCAGTTTCGGGTGGGCTTCCTACGAGCAGTACTTC. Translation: CASSFGWASYEQYF.

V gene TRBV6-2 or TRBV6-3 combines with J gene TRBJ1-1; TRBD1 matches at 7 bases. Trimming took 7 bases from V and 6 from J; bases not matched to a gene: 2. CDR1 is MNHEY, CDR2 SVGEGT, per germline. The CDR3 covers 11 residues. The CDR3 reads CASKQGPEAFF. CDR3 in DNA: TGTGCCAGCAAACAGGGGCCTGAAGCTTTCTTT.

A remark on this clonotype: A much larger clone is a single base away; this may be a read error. The CDR3 coding sequence is TGTGCCAGCAGTTCACAGGGGCGAGAATATGGCTACACCTTC. Its translation is CASSSQGREYGYTF. This chain connects TRBV28 to TRBJ1-2; TRBD1 aligns across 7 bases. The CDR3 runs 14 residues. Germline CDR1 is MDHEN and CDR2 is SYDVKM. Trimming removed 4 bases from V and 5 bases from J; junction bases left unmatched: 7.

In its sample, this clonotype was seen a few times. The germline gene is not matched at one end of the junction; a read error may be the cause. DNA for the CDR3: TGTGCTAGCAGCTTAGCGCTAGGACCAACCGGGGAGCTGTTTTTT. Its translation: CASSLALGPTGELFF. This chain links TRBV7-7 with TRBJ2-2; a possible D gene is TRBD2 (5 bases). The germline V gene has CDR1 SSHAT and CDR2 FNYEAQ (reference sequence). This CDR3 is 15 amino acids long.

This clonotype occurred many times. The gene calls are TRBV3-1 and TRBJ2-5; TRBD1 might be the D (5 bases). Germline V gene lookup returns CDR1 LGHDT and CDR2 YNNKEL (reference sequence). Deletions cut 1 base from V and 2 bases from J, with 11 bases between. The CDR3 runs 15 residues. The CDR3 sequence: CASSQAPGAQETQYF. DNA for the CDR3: TGTGCCAGCAGCCAAGCCCCTGGGGCGCAAGAGACCCAGTACTTC.

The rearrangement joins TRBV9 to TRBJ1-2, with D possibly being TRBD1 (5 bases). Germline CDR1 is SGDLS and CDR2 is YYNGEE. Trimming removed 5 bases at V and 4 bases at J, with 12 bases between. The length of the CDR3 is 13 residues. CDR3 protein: CASRKGEIYGYTF. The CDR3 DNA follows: TGTGCCAGCAGAAAAGGGGAGATCTATGGCTACACCTTC.

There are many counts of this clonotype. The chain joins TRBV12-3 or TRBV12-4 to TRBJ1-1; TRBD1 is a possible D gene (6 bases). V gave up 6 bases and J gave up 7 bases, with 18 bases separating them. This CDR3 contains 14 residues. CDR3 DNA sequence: TGTGCCAGCAGGGAAACAGGGAAGCTGGGTGAAGCTTTCTTT. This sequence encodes CASRETGKLGEAFF.

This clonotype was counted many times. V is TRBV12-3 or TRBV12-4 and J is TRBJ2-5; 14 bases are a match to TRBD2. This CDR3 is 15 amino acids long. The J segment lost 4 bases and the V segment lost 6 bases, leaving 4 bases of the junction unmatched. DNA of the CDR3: TGTGCCAGCAGGGGACTAGCGGGAGTTTCAGAGACCCAGTACTTC. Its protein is CASRGLAGVSETQYF.

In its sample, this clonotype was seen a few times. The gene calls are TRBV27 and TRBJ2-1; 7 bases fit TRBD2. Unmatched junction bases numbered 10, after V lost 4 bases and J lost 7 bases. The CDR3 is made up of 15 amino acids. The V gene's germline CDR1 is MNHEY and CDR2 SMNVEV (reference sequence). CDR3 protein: CASSYKGGPFNEQFF. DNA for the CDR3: TGTGCCAGCAGTTATAAGGGAGGGCCTTTTAATGAGCAGTTCTTC.

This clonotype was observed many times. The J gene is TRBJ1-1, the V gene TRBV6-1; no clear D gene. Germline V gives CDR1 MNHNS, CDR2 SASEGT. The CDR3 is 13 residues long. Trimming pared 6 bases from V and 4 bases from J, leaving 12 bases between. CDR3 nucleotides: TGTGCCAGCAGACCCGGCAGCGTCACTGAAGCTTTCTTT. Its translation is CASRPGSVTEAFF.

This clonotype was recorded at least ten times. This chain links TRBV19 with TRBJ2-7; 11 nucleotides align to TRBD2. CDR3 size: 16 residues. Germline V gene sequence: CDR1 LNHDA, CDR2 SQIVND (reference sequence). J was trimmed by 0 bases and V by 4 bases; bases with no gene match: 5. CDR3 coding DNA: TGTGCCAGTAGTACAGGGACTAGCGGTGTCTCCTACGAGCAGTACTTC. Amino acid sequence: CASSTGTSGVSYEQYF.

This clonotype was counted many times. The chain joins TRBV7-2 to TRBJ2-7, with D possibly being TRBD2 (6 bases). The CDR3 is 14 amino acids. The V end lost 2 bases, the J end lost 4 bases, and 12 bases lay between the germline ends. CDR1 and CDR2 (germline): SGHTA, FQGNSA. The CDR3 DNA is TGTGCCAGCAGCTTAATCGGGAGCGGGTACGAGCAGTACTTC. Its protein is CASSLIGSGYEQYF.

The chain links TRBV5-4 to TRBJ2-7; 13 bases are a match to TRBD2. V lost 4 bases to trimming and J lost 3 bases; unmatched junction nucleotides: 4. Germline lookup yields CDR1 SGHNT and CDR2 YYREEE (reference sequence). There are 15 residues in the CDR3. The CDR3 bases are TGTGCCAGCAGCCGTGGGACTAGCGGGAACTACGAGCAGTACTTC. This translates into CASSRGTSGNYEQYF.

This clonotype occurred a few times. CDR3: CASRFRDSVWYGYTF. Written as DNA, the CDR3 is TGTGCCAGCAGGTTTCGGGACAGCGTCTGGTATGGCTACACCTTC. The chain has TRBV27 and TRBJ1-2, with TRBD1 identical over 7 bases. The CDR3 has 15 residues. From germline, CDR1 is MNHEY and CDR2 SMNVEV (reference sequence). Losses at the gene ends were 6 bases for V and 5 bases for J; bases not matched to a gene: 12.

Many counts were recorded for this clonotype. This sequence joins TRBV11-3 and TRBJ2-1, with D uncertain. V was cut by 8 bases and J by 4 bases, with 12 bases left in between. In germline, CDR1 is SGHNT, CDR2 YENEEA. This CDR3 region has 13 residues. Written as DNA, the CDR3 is TGTGCCAGCGGAAAGGGCGTTTACAATGAGCAGTTCTTC. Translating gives CASGKGVYNEQFF.